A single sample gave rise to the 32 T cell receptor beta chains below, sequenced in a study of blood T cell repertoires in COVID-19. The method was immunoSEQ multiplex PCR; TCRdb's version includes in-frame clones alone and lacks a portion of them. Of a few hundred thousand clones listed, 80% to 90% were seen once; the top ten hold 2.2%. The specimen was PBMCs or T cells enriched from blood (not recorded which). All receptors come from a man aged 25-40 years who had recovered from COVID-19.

CDR3 in DNA: TGTGCCAGCAGCGTACAAGCGATGGACTATGGCTACACCTTC. It codes for CASSVQAMDYGYTF. The chain uses TRBV9 and TRBJ1-2; no reliable D call. Looked up from germline, CDR1 is SGDLS and CDR2 is YYNGEE. The CDR3 runs 14 residues. The V gene lost 1 base and the J gene lost 3 bases, with 10 bases spanning the gap.

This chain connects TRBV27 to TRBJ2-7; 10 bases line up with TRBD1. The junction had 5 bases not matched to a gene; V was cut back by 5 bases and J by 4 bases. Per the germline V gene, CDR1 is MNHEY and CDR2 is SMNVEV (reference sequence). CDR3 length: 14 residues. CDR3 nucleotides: TGTGCCAGCAGTCTGGACAGGGGGAGGTACGAGCAGTACTTC. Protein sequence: CASSLDRGRYEQYF.

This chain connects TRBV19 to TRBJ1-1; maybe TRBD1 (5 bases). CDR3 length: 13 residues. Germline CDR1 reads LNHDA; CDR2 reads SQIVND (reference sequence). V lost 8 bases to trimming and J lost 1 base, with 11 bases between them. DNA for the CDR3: TGTGCCAGTCGCCCGACAGCGAACACTGAAGCTTTCTTT. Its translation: CASRPTANTEAFF.

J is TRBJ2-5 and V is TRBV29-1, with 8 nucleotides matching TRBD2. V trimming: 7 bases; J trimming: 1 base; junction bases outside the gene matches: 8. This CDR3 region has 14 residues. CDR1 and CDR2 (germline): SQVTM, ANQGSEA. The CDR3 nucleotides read TGCAGCGGCTCACGGGGGGGAGGCCAAGAGACCCAGTACTTC. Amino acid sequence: CSGSRGGGQETQYF.

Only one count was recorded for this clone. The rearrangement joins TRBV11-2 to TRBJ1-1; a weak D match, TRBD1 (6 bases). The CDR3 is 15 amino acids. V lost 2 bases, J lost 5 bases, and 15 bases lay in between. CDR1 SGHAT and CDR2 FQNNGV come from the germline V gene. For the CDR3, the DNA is TGTGCCAGCAGCTTATTCAGGGGAAGGAAAACTGAAGCTTTCTTT. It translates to CASSLFRGRKTEAFF.

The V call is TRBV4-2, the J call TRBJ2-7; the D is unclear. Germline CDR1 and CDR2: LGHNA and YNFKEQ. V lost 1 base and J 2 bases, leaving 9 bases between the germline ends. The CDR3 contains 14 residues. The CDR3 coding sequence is TGTGCCAGCAGCCAAGGAGGCAATCCCTACGAGCAGTACTTC. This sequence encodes CASSQGGNPYEQYF.

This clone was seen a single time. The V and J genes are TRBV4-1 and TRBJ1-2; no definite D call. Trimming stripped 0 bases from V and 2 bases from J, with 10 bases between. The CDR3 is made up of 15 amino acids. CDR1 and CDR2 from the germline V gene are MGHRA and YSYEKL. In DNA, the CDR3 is TGCGCCAGCAGCCAAGATCGTTACACCAACTATGGCTACACCTTC. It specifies CASSQDRYTNYGYTF.

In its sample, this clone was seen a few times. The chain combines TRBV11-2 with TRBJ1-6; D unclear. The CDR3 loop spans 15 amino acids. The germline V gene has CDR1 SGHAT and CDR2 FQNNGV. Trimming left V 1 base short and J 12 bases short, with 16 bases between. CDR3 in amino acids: CASSLVSGERKPLHF. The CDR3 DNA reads TGTGCCAGCAGCTTAGTTTCGGGAGAGAGGAAACCCCTCCACTTT.

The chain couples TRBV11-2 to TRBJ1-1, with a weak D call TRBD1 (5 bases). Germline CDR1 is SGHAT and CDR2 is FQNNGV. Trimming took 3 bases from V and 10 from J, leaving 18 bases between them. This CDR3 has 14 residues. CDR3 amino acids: CASSFRGIRGRAFF. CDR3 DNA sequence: TGTGCCAGCAGCTTTAGGGGAATTCGAGGTCGAGCTTTCTTT.

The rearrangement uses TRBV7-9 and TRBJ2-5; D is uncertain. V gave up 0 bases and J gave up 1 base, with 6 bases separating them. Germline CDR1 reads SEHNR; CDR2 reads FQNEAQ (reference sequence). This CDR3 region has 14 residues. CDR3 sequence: CASSLAVSQETQYF. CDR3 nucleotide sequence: TGTGCCAGCAGCTTAGCGGTCAGCCAAGAGACCCAGTACTTC.

As DNA, the CDR3 is TGTGCCAGCAGGGACCTCGACAGGGCCAATCAGCCCCAGCATTTT. It codes for CASRDLDRANQPQHF. This chain links TRBV6-5 with TRBJ1-5; 7 bases map to TRBD1. CDR1 MNHEY and CDR2 SVGAGI come from the germline V gene. The V and J ends lost 6 bases and 3 bases, in that order; junction bases with no gene match: 8. This CDR3 comprises 15 residues.

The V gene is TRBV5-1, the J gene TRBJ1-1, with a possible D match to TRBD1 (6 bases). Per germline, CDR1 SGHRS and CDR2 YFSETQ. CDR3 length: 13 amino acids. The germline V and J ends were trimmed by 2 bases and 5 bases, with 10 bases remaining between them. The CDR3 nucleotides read TGCGCCAGCAGCTTATTACAGGGAACTGAAGCTTTCTTT. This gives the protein CASSLLQGTEAFF.

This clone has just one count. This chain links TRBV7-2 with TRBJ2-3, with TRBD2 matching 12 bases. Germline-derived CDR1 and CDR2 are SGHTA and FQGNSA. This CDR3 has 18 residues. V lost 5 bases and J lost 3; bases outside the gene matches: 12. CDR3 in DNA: TGTGCCAGCAGCCCCTGGGCTAGCGGGGGGGTAAAGACAGATACGCAGTATTTT. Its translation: CASSPWASGGVKTDTQYF.

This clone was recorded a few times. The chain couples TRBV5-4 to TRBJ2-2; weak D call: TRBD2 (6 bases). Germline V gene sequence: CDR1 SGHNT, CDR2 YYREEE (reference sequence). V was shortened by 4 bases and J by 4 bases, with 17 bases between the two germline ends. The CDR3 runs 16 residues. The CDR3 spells CASSPTLDYLTGELFF. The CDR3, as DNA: TGTGCCAGCAGCCCCACCCTGGACTATCTCACCGGGGAGCTGTTTTTT.

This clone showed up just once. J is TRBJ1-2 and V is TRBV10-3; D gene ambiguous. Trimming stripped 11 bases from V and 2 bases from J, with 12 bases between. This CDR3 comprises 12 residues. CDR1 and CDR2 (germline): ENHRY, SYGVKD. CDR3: CAVGSVNYGYTF. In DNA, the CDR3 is TGTGCCGTCGGTAGCGTCAACTATGGCTACACCTTC.

CDR3 sequence: CASKTVSSNQPQHF. CDR3 nucleotide sequence: TGTGCCAGCAAGACAGTTTCGAGCAATCAGCCCCAGCATTTT. V and J are TRBV6-5 and TRBJ1-5; maybe TRBD1 (5 bases). This CDR3 is built from 14 residues. Germline V CDR1 and CDR2: MNHEY, SVGAGI. V was trimmed by 7 bases and J by 1 base, leaving 11 bases between them.

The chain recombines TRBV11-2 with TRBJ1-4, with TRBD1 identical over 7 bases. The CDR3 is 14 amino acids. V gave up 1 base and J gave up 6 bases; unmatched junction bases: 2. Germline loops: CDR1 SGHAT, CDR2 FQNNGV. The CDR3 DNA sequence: TGTGCCAGCAGCTTAGTTACAGGGGATGAAAAACTGTTTTTT. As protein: CASSLVTGDEKLFF.

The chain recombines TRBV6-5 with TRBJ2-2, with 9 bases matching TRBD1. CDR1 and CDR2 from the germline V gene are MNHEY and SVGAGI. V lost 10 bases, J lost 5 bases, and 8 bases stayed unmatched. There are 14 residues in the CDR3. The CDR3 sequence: CATLDRGYTGELFF. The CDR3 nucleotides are TGTGCCACCCTGGACAGGGGATATACCGGGGAGCTGTTTTTT.

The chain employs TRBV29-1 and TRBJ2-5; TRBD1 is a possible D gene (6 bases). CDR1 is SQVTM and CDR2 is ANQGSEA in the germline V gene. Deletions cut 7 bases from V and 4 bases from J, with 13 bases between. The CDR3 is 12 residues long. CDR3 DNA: TGCAGCGCAGACCCAGGGGCAGAGACCCAGTACTTC. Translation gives CSADPGAETQYF.

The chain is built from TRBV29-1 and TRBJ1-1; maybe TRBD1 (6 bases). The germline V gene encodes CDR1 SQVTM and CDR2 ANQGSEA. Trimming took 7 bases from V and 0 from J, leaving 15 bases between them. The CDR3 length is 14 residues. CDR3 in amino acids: CSAKGENMNTEAFF. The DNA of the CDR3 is TGCAGCGCCAAGGGGGAGAATATGAACACTGAAGCTTTCTTT.

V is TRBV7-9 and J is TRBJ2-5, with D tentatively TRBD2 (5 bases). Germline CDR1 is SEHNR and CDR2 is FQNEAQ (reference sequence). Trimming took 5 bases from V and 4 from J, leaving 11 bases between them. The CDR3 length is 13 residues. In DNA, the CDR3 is TGTGCCAGCAGCCACTCAGCGGCAGAGACCCAGTACTTC. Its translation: CASSHSAAETQYF.

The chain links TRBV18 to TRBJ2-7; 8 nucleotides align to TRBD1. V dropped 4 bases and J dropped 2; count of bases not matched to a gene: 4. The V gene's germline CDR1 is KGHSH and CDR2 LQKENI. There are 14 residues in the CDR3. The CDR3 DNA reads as TGTGCCAGCTCACGGGACAGGCGAACCTACGAGCAGTACTTC. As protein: CASSRDRRTYEQYF.

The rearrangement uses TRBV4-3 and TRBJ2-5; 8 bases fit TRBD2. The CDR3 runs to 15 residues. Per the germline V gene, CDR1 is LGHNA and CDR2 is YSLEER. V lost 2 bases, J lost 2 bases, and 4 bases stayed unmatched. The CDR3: CASSQSAGVQETQYF. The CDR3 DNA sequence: TGCGCCAGCAGCCAATCAGCGGGGGTACAAGAGACCCAGTACTTC.

The DNA of the CDR3 is TGCAGCGTCCGCGGAGGGGCCTACGAGCAGTACTTC. Encoded protein: CSVRGGAYEQYF. The chain couples TRBV29-1 to TRBJ2-7; the D gene is possibly TRBD2 (6 bases). CDR3 size: 12 residues. Germline CDR1 SQVTM, CDR2 ANQGSEA. V was trimmed by 6 bases and J by 2 bases, leaving 11 bases between them.

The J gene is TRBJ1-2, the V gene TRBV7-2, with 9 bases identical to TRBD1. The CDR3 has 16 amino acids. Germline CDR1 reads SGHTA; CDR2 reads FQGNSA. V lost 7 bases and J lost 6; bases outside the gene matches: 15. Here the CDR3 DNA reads TGTGCCAGCAACTACGAGAAACAGGGGGCGTACGATGGCTACACCTTC. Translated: CASNYEKQGAYDGYTF.

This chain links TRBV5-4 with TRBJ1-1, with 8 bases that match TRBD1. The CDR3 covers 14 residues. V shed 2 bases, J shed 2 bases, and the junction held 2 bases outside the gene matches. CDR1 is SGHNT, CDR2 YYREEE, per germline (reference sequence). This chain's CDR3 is CASSFGQGNTEAFF. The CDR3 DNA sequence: TGTGCCAGCAGCTTTGGACAGGGCAACACTGAAGCTTTCTTT.

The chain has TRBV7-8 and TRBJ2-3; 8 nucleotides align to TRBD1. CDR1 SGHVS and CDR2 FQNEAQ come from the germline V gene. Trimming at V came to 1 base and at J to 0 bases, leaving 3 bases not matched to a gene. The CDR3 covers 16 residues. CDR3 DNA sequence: TGTGCCAGCAGCTTAGGGACAGGGCTAAGCACAGATACGCAGTATTTT. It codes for CASSLGTGLSTDTQYF.

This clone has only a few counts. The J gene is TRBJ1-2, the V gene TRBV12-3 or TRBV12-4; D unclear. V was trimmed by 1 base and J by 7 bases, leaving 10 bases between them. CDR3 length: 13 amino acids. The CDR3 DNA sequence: TGTGCCAGCAGTTTAGTTTCGGGGAGTGGCTACACCTTC. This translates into CASSLVSGSGYTF.

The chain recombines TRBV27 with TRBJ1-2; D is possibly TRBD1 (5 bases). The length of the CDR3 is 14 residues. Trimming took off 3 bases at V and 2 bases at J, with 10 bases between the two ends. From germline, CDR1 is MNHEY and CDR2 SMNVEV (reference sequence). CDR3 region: CASSFDSANYGYTF. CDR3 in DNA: TGTGCCAGCAGTTTCGACAGCGCAAACTATGGCTACACCTTC.

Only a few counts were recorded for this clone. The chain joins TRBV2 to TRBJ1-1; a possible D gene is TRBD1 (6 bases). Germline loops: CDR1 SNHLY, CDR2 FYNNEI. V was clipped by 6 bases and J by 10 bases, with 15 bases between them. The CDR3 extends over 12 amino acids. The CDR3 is CASRQQTGTAFF. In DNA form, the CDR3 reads TGTGCCAGCAGACAACAAACAGGGACAGCTTTCTTT.

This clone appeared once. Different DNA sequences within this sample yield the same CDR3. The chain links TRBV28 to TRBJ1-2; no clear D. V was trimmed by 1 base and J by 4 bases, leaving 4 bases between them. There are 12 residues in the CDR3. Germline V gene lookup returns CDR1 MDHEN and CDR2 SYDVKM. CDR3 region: CASSLSVYGYTF. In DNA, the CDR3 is TGTGCCAGCAGTTTATCTGTCTATGGCTACACCTTC.

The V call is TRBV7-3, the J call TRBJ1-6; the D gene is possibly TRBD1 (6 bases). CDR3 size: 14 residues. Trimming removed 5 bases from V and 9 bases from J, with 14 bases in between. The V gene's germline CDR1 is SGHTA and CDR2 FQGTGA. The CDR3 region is CASSATGIGSPLHF. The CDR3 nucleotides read TGTGCCAGCAGCGCAACAGGGATAGGTTCACCCCTCCACTTT.